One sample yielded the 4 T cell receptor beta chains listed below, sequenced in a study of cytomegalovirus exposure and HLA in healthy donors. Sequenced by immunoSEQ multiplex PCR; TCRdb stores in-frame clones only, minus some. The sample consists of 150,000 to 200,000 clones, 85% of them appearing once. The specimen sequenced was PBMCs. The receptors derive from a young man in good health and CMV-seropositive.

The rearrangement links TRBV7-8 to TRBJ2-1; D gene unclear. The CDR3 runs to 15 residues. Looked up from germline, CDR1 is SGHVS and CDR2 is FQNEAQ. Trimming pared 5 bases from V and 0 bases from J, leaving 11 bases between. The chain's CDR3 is CASSLPTSSYNEQFF. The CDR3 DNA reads TGTGCCAGCAGCCTGCCAACCAGCTCCTACAATGAGCAGTTCTTC.

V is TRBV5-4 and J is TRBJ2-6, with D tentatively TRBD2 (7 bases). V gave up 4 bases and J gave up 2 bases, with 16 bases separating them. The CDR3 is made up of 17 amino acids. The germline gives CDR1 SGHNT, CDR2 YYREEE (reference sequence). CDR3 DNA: TGTGCCAGCAGCCCTCGGGGAGGGGGAGCTGGGGCCAACGTCCTGACTTTC. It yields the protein CASSPRGGGAGANVLTF.

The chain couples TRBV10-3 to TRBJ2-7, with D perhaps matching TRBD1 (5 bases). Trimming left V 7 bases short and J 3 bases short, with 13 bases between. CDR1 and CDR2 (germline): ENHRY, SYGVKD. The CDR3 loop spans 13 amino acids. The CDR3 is CAIKGQGGYEQYF. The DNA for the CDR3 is TGTGCCATCAAGGGTCAGGGTGGCTACGAGCAGTACTTC.

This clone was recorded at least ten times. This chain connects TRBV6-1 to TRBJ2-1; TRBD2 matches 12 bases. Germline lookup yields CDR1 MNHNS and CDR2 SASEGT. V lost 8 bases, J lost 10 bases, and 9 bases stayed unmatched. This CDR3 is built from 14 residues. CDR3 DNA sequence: TGTGCCAGCCGCCCTAGCGGGGGGGGTCGGGAGCAGTTCTTC. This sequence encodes CASRPSGGGREQFF.